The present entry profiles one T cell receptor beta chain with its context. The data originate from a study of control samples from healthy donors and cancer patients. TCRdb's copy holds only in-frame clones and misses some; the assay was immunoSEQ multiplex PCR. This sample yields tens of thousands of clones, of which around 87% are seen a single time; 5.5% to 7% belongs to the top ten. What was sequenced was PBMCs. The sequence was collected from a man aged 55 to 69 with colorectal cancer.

The CDR3 nucleotides are TGTGCCAGCAGTTTATCGGGGGCAAGTCTTAGCCTAGCCAAAAACATTCAGTACTTC. This sequence encodes CASSLSGASLSLAKNIQYF. The rearrangement joins TRBV27 to TRBJ2-4; D may be TRBD1 (6 bases). The CDR3 is made up of 19 amino acids. From germline, CDR1 is MNHEY and CDR2 SMNVEV (reference sequence). The germline V and J ends were trimmed by 0 bases and 0 bases, with 18 bases remaining between them.